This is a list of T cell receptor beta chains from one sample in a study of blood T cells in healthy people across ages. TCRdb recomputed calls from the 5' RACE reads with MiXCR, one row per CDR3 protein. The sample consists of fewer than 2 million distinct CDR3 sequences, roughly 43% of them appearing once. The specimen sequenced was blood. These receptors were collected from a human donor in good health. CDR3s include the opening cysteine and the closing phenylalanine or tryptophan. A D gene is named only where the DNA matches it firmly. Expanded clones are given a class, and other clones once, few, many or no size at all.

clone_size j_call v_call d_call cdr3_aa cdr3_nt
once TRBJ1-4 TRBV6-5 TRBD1 CASRQGLYATNEKLFF TGTGCCTCAAGACAGGGGTTATACGCGACTAATGAAAAACTGTTTTTT
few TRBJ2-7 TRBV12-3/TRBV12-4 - CASSLDRDYYEQYF TGTGCCAGCAGTTTAGACAGAGACTACTACGAGCAGTACTTC
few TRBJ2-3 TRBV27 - CASSFLDTDTQYF TGTGCCAGCAGTTTTCTCGACACAGATACGCAGTATTTT
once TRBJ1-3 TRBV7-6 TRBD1 CASSSGQGRNTIYF TGTGCCAGCAGCTCGGGACAGGGCAGAAACACCATATATTTT
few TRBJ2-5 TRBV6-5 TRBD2 CASSQGLAGPDETQYF TGTGCCAGCAGCCAGGGACTAGCGGGACCAGACGAGACCCAGTACTTC
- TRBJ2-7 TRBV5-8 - CASSRLGGGSPLEQYF TGTGCCAGCTCCCGGTTAGGCGGGGGCTCTCCTCTCGAGCAGTACTTC
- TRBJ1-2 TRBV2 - CASSEAGATQRRGARGHTF TGTGCCAGCAGTGAAGCGGGCGCGACCCAACGTAGGGGGGCGCGTGGCCACACCTTC
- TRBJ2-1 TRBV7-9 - CASGRGAYNEQFF TGTGCCAGCGGGAGGGGGGCCTACAATGAGCAGTTCTTC
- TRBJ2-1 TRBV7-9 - CASRYRLLNEQFF TGTGCCAGCAGATATAGACTCCTAAATGAGCAGTTCTTC
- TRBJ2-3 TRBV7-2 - CASSLKQLISSTDTQYF TGTGCCAGCAGCTTAAAGCAATTAATCTCTAGCACAGATACGCAGTATTTT
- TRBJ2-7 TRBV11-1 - CASSSRGLATEAYEQYF TGTGCCAGCAGCTCCCGGGGGCTAGCGACGGAAGCCTACGAGCAGTACTTC
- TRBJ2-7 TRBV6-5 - CASSYSEGSEQYF TGTGCCAGCAGTTACTCGGAGGGTTCCGAGCAGTACTTC
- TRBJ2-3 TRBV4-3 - CASSQEGPTLGDTQYF TGCGCCAGCAGCCAAGAGGGTCCTACCCTGGGGGATACGCAGTATTTT
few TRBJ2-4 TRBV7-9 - CASSLLDGVAKNIQYF TGTGCCAGCAGCTTACTAGACGGGGTCGCCAAAAACATTCAGTACTTC
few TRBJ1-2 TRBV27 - CASNPSRGTGLNYGYTF TGTGCCAGCAACCCCTCCCGGGGAACAGGGCTAAACTATGGCTACACCTTC
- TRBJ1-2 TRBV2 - CASSRRDMGYGYTF TGTGCCAGCAGTCGCCGGGACATGGGCTATGGCTACACCTTC
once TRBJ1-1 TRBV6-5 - CASRPNDRQNTEAFF TGTGCCAGCAGACCGAACGACAGGCAGAACACTGAAGCTTTCTTT
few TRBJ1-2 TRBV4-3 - CASSQDQGSRYGYTF TGCGCCAGCAGCCAAGATCAGGGATCCCGCTATGGCTACACCTTC
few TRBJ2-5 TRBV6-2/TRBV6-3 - CASRPSGRQRTQYF TGTGCCAGCAGACCCTCTGGACGTCAAAGGACCCAGTACTTC
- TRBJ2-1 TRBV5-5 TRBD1 CASSARLDRGLEQFF TGTGCCAGCAGCGCCCGGTTGGACAGGGGCCTAGAGCAGTTCTTC
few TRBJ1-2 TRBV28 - CASSFTGRSIGGYTF TGTGCCAGCAGTTTCACAGGGAGAAGTATCGGAGGCTACACCTTC
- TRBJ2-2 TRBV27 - CASSIFSRATGELFF TGTGCCAGCAGCATCTTCTCCAGGGCCACCGGGGAGCTGTTTTTT
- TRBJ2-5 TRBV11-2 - CASSLDRAGQTQYF TGTGCCAGCAGCTTAGATCGGGCGGGTCAGACCCAGTACTTC
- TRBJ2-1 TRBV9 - CASSPRIFAVPEQFF TGTGCCAGCAGCCCTCGGATCTTTGCGGTCCCTGAGCAGTTCTTC
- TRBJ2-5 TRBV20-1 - CSASRKMGQETQYF TGCAGTGCTAGCCGTAAAATGGGCCAAGAGACCCAGTACTTC
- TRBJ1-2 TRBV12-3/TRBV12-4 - CASSFQGLYGYTF TGTGCCAGCAGTTTCCAGGGTTTGTATGGCTACACCTTC
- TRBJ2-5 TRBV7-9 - CASSEPHGEQYF TGTGCCAGCAGCGAACCACATGGAGAGCAGTACTTC
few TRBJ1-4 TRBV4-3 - CASSQDPGSDEKLFF TGCGCCAGCAGCCAAGATCCGGGGAGTGACGAAAAACTGTTTTTT
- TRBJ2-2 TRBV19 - CASSKLPGLNTGELFF TGTGCCAGTAGTAAACTCCCGGGTCTGAACACCGGGGAGCTGTTTTTT
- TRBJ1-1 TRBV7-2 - CASSLAVGAEAFF TGTGCCAGCAGCTTAGCGGTAGGGGCTGAAGCTTTCTTT
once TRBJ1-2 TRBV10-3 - CATEDGNYGYTF TGTGCCACTGAGGACGGAAACTATGGCTACACCTTC
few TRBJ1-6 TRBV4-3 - CASSQSRMNSPLHF TGCGCCAGCAGCCAATCAAGAATGAATTCACCCCTCCACTTT
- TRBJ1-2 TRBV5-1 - CAGRTDFNYGYTF TGCGCCGGCAGGACAGACTTTAACTATGGCTACACCTTC
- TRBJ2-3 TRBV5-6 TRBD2 CASSSTTTGGYTDTQYF TGTGCCAGCAGCTCCACCACGACGGGGGGGTACACAGATACGCAGTATTTT
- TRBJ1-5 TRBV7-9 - CASSPTQSGNTYSNQPQHF TGTGCCAGCAGCCCGACGCAATCAGGGAACACCTATAGCAATCAGCCCCAGCATTTT
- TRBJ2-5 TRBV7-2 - CASSLIPDQETQYF TGTGCCAGCAGCTTAATTCCCGACCAAGAGACCCAGTACTTC
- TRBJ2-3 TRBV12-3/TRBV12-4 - CASSERNTDTQYF TGTGCCTCCTCGGAACGGAACACAGATACGCAGTATTTT
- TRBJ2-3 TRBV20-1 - CSARDPISGTDTQYF TGCAGTGCTAGAGACCCTATTTCGGGCACAGATACGCAGTATTTT
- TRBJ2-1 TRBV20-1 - CSAPKRGAGNNEQFF TGCAGTGCTCCAAAACGGGGCGCCGGGAACAATGAGCAGTTCTTC
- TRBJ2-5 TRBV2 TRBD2 CASTKPPSGGAQETQYF TGTGCCAGCACCAAACCTCCTAGCGGGGGGGCTCAAGAGACCCAGTACTTC
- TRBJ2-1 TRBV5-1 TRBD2 CASSYSGLAGGSNEQFF TGCGCCAGCAGCTATTCCGGGCTAGCGGGGGGGTCCAATGAGCAGTTCTTC
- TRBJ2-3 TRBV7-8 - CASSYGLRADTQYF TGTGCCAGCAGCTACGGCCTCCGGGCAGATACGCAGTATTTT
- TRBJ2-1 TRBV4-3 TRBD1 CASSQGTGHYNEQFF TGCGCCAGCAGCCAAGGGACAGGCCACTACAATGAGCAGTTCTTC
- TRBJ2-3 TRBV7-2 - CASSLAGSWQGSTDTQYF TGTGCCAGCAGCTTAGCGGGCTCGTGGCAGGGTAGCACAGATACGCAGTATTTT
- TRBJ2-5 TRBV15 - CATSPLGRAQETQYF TGTGCCACCAGCCCCCTAGGACGGGCCCAAGAGACCCAGTACTTC
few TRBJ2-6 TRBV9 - CASASASGGANVLTF TGTGCCAGCGCCTCAGCGTCAGGTGGGGCCAACGTCCTGACTTTC
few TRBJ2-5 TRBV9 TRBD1 CASGTGTNNEQYF TGTGCCAGCGGGACAGGAACTAACAATGAGCAGTACTTC
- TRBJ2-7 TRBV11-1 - CASSLEGEGSYEQYF TGTGCCAGCAGCTTAGAAGGGGAAGGCTCCTACGAGCAGTACTTC
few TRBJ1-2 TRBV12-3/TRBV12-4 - CASSLHDGYTF TGTGCCAGCAGTTTACATGATGGCTACACCTTC
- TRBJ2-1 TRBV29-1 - CSPAPWGSYNEQFF TGCAGCCCTGCCCCGTGGGGCTCCTACAATGAGCAGTTCTTC
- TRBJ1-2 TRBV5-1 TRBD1 CASSFTGGIDGYTF TGCGCCAGCAGCTTCACAGGGGGCATTGATGGCTACACCTTC
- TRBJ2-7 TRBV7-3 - CASSSRLYNEQYF TGTGCCAGCAGCTCCCGACTTTACAATGAGCAGTACTTC
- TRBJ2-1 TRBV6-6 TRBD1 CASSSYGTGPFWQFF TGTGCCAGCAGTTCGTACGGGACAGGGCCTTTTTGGCAGTTCTTC
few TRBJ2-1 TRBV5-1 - CASRAGGERNEQFF TGCGCCAGTCGAGCCGGAGGGGAGAGGAATGAGCAGTTCTTC
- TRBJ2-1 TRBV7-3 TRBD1 CASSSWAQGANEQFF TGTGCCAGCAGCTCCTGGGCCCAGGGGGCCAATGAGCAGTTCTTC
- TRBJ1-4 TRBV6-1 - CASSEDNDNEKLFF TGTGCCAGCAGTGAGGACAACGATAATGAAAAACTGTTTTTT
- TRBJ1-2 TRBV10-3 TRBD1 CAIRPGQGLDYGYTF TGTGCCATCAGGCCGGGACAGGGGTTAGACTATGGCTACACCTTC
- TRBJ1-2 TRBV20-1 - CSASSRSRDYGYTF TGCAGTGCTAGCTCCCGGAGCCGTGACTATGGCTACACCTTC